Given below is one T cell receptor beta chain in context. This record belongs to a study of blood T cells in healthy people across ages. CDR1 is SGDLS, CDR2 YYNGEE, per germline. Trimming cost V 0 bases and J 2 bases; bases outside gene matches: 4. There are 15 residues in the CDR3. The use of a sample-barcoded 5' primer and a J-beta primer mix characterized a second PCR of roughly 7 to 11 cycles. MiXCR, run by TCRdb on the 5' RACE reads, gives a single entry per CDR3 protein. The profile shows approximately 1,700,000 distinct CDR3 sequences, 35% to 50% of them singletons. This clonotype was sampled from a human donor in good health. The chain carries TRBV9 and TRBJ2-7, with 8 bases that match TRBD1. What was sequenced was blood. For the CDR3, the DNA is TGTGCCAGCAGCGTAGGCGGGACAGGCACCTACGAGCAGTACTTC. It codes for CASSVGGTGTYEQYF.